The present TCR beta chain was sequenced within a study of T-cell reconstitution after alpha-beta-depleted transplantation in children. Broader study findings: From surviving recipient T cells and thymic progenitors came the high day-60 TCRbeta diversity observed in some patients. Hyperexpanded clones declined; after one year, newly produced T cells mostly supplied diversity. It was reported that alpha-beta T cells came from several hundred expanded graft clones (about two months after transplant).

V lost 4 bases and J lost 9, with 11 bases in between. The CDR3 contains 12 residues. Germline-derived CDR1 and CDR2 are SGHNT and YYREEE (reference sequence). Unique molecular identifiers tagged the TCRbeta library. From the PCR reads, TCRdb called clonotypes with MiXCR, one entry per CDR3 protein. The repertoire consists of hundreds of thousands of distinct CDR3 sequences, with 10% to 15% occurring once and the leading ten covering about 2%. This clonotype was observed a few times. Its antigen remains unknown. The source of this sequence is a male patient younger than 18 who had a stem cell transplant for acute myeloid leukemia, so the T cells may come from the graft donor. Sample: PBMCs, mostly from graft donor cells, taken 360 days after TCRalphabeta/CD19-depleted stem cell transplant. The V and J genes are TRBV5-4 and TRBJ2-4, with D maybe TRBD2 (5 bases). The DNA for the CDR3 is TGTGCCAGCAGCCCCGAGGGAAGCATTCAGTACTTC. Encoded protein: CASSPEGSIQYF.